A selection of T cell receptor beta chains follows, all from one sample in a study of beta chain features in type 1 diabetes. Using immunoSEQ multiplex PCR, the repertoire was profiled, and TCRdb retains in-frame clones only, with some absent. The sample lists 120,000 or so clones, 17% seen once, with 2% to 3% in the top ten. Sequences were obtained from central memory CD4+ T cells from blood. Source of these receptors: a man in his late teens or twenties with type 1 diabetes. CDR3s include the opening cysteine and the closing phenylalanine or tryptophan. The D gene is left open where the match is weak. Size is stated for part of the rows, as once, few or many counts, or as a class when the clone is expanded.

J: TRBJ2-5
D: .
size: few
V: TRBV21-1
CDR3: CASSKAPPGGETQYF
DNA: TGTGCCAGCAGCAAAGCGCCCCCTGGGGGAGAGACCCAGTACTTC

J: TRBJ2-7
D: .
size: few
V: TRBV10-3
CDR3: CAISETGKSYEQYF
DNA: TGTGCCATCAGTGAAACAGGGAAATCATACGAGCAGTACTTC

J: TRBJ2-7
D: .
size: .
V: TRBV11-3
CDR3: CASSLGGVNEQYF
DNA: TGTGCCAGCAGCTTAGGCGGGGTCAACGAGCAGTACTTC

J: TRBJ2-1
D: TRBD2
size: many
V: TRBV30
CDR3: CAWNTQLAGEQFF
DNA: TGTGCCTGGAACACGCAACTAGCGGGTGAGCAGTTCTTC

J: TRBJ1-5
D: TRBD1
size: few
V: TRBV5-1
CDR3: CASSLSGTGGGQPQHF
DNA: TGCGCCAGCAGCTTAAGCGGGACAGGGGGCGGGCAGCCCCAGCATTTT

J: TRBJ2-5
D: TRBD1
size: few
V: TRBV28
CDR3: CASSLPGTEKETQYF
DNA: TGTGCCAGTTCCCTCCCCGGGACAGAGAAAGAGACCCAGTACTTC

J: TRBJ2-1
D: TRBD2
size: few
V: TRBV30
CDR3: CAWMLNPWASGGKDEQFF
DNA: TGTGCCTGGATGTTAAACCCCTGGGCTAGCGGGGGGAAGGATGAGCAGTTCTTC

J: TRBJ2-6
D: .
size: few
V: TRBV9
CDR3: CASSVQQSGANVLTF
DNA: TGTGCCAGCAGCGTCCAGCAGTCCGGGGCCAACGTCCTGACTTTC

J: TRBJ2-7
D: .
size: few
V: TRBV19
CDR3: CASSLNVPSRPYEQYF
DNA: TGTGCCAGTAGCCTTAATGTCCCCAGCCGACCCTACGAGCAGTACTTC

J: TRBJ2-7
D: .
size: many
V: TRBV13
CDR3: CASSLGLVAGLEQYF
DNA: TGTGCCAGCAGCTTAGGCCTTGTGGCGGGTCTGGAGCAGTACTTC

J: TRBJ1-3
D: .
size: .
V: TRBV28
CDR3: CASSPHTSGNTIYF
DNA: TGTGCCAGCAGTCCCCACACCTCTGGAAACACCATATATTTT

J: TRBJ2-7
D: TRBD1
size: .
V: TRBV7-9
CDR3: CASSLLGQDYEQYF
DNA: TGTGCCAGCAGCTTACTCGGACAGGACTACGAGCAGTACTTC

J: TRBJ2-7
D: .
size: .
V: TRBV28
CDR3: CASSRILGSSYEQYF
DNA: TGTGCCAGCAGCCGTATACTAGGGAGCTCCTACGAGCAGTACTTC

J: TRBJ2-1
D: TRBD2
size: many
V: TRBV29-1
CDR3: CSVLTSGRYNEQFF
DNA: TGCAGCGTTCTGACTAGCGGGAGATACAATGAGCAGTTCTTC

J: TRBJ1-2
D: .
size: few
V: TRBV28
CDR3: CASATAAKHGYTF
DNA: TGTGCCAGCGCAACAGCGGCAAAGCACGGCTACACCTTC

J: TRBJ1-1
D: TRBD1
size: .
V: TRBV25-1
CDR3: CASKKLTGFGTEAFF
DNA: TGTGCCAGCAAGAAGCTGACAGGGTTCGGTACTGAAGCTTTCTTT

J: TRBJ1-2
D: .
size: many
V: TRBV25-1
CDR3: CASSERYSSYGYTF
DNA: TGTGCCAGCAGTGAAAGATATTCTAGCTATGGCTACACCTTC